This T cell receptor beta chain was profiled in a study of T cells in Graves' hyperthyroidism and ophthalmopathy. About the study: Sampling of peripheral blood happened at initial diagnosis, prior to any treatment.

In this sample, this clonotype turned up a few times. From RNA transcripts, TCR beta CDR3 regions were amplified. Researchers ran a first-round RT-PCR on the TCR CDR3 using the HTBI primer set. One entry per CDR3 protein, called by TCRdb with MiXCR from the multiplex PCR reads. This sample has fewer than 650,000 distinct CDR3 sequences, with roughly 13% found just once. Uncontrolled infection, other autoimmune disease, pregnancy or lactation barred patients from enrollment. The V end lost 7 bases, the J end lost 5 bases, and 9 bases lay between the germline ends. Per the germline V gene, CDR1 is LNHDA and CDR2 is SQIVND (reference sequence). The CDR3 is 11 residues long.

This TCR was sampled from a woman aged 25-40 years with Graves' hyperthyroidism that later progressed to Graves' ophthalmopathy. The sample consisted of blood. The chain uses TRBV19 and TRBJ2-7; tentatively, D is TRBD1 (5 bases). The CDR3 sequence: CASTGNNEQYF. The CDR3 DNA reads as TGTGCCAGTACAGGGAACAACGAGCAGTACTTC.